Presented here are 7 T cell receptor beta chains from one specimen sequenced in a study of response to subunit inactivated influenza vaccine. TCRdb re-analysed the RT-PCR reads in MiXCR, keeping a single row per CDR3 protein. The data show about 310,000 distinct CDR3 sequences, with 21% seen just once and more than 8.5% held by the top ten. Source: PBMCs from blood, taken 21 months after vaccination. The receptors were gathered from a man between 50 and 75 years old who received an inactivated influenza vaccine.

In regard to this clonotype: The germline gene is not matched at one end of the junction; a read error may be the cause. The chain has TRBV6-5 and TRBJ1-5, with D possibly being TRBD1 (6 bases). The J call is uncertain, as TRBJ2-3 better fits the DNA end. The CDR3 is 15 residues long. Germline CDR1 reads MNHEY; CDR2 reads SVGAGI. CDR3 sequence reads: CVSSYRQGNNQPQYF. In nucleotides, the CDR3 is TGTGTCAGCAGTTACCGGCAGGGGAACAATCAGCCCCAGTATTTT.

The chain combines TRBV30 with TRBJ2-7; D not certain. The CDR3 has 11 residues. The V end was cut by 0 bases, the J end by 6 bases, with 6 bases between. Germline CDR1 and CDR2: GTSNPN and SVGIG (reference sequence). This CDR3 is CAWSVGIEQYF. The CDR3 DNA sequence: TGTGCCTGGAGTGTAGGCATCGAGCAGTACTTC. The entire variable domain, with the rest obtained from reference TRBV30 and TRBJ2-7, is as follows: SQTIHQWPATLVQPVGSPLSLECTVEGTSNPNLYWYRQAAGRGLQLLFYSVGIGQISSEVPQNLSASRPQDRQFILSSKKLLLSDSGFYLCAWSVGIEQYFGPGTRLTVT.

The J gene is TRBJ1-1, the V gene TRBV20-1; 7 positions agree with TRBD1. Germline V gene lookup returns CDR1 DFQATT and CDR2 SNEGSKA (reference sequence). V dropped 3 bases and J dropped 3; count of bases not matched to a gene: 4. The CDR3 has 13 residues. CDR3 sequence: CSASDREDTEAFF. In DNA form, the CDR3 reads TGCAGTGCTAGCGACAGGGAAGACACTGAAGCTTTCTTT.

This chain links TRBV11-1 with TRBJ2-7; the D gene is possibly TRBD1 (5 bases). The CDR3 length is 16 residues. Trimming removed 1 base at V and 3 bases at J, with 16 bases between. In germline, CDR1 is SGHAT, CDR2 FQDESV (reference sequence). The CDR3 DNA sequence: TGTGCCAGCAGCTTAGACCAGGGAAGGGGAAACTACGAGCAGTACTTC. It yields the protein CASSLDQGRGNYEQYF.

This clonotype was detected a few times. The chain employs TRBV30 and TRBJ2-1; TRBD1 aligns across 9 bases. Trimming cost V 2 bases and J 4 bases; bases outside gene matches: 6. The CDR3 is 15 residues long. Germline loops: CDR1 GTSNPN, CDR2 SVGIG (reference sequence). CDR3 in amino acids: CAWSTGTGPYNEQFF. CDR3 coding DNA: TGTGCCTGGAGTACGGGGACAGGGCCATACAATGAGCAGTTCTTC.

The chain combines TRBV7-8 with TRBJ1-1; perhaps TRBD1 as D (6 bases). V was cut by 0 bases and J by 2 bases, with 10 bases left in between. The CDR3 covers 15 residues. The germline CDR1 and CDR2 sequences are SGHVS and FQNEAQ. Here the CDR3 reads CASSLASGVNTEAFF. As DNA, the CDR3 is TGTGCCAGCAGCTTAGCTTCAGGGGTAAACACTGAAGCTTTCTTT.

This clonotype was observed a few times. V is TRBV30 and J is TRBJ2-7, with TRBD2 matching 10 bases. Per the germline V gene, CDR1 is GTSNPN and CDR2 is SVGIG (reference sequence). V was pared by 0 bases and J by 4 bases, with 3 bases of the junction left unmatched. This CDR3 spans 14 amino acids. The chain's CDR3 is CAWSVTSGVYEQYF. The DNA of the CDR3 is TGTGCCTGGAGTGTAACTAGCGGGGTATACGAGCAGTACTTC.